This T cell receptor (beta chain) was found in a study of Graves' ophthalmopathy and Graves' hyperthyroidism. At the level of the study: Peripheral blood was collected at initial diagnosis, before any treatment.

Amplified material comprised TCR beta CDR3 regions derived from RNA transcripts. First-round RT-PCR employed HTBI primers, with a second-round multiplex PCR after it. TCRdb itself ran the multiplex PCR reads through MiXCR, one entry per CDR3 protein. The sample shows about 740,000 distinct CDR3 sequences, 35% to 50% of them seen only once. About this clonotype: Antigen specificity is unknown.

Germline lookup yields CDR1 SNHLY and CDR2 FYNNEI. Losses at the gene ends were 4 bases for V and 11 bases for J; bases not matched to a gene: 10. CDR3 size: 13 residues. Whole-study results and caveats: Using 13 signatures, a model distinguished ophthalmopathy from stable hyperthyroidism, reaching around 85% sensitivity and 81.08% specificity.

This TCR derives from an adult man with Graves' ophthalmopathy. The chain is built from TRBV2 and TRBJ2-7; 8 positions agree with TRBD1. The sequenced sample consisted of peripheral blood. DNA for the CDR3: TGTGCCAGCAGTGTACTAGACAGGGGAACCAAGTACTTC. Encoded protein: CASSVLDRGTKYF.